This T cell receptor beta chain was retrieved from a study of cytomegalovirus exposure and HLA in healthy donors. This clone was detected only a few times. A multiplex PCR was run with 60 Vbeta primers and 13 Jbeta primers. Profiled with immunoSEQ multiplex PCR; TCRdb holds only in-frame clones, not every one. The sample contains roughly 200,000 clones, over 65% of which appear only once. This CDR3 is built from 15 residues. Trimming left V 6 bases short and J 1 base short, with 15 bases between. The germline V gene has CDR1 MDHEN and CDR2 SYDVKM. V gene TRBV28 combines with J gene TRBJ2-5; possibly TRBD1 for D (6 bases). This TCR came from a woman aged 60-75 years in good health and CMV-seropositive. Material for sequencing was PBMCs. The CDR3 bases are TGTGCCAGCAGCCCCCTGGGACATGCCCAAGAGACCCAGTACTTC. Translating it yields CASSPLGHAQETQYF.